The entry below gives a single T cell receptor (beta chain) sequence along with its context. The data are from a study of blood T cell repertoires in COVID-19. The assay was immunoSEQ multiplex PCR, and TCRdb's table has in-frame clones only and misses some. The sample records 70,000 to 80,000 clones, 75% to 85% being singletons. With V trimmed by 3 bases and J by 6 bases, 11 bases remained unmatched. Germline loops: CDR1 SGHRS, CDR2 YFSETQ. The CDR3 is 15 residues long. The sample taken for sequencing was peripheral blood. This chain links TRBV5-1 with TRBJ1-2; TRBD1 matches 7 bases. The TCR sequence derives from a man at least 80 years old with acute or convalescent COVID-19. CDR3 in amino acids: CASSSGTAQEDGYTF. DNA of the CDR3: TGCGCCAGCAGCTCGGGGACAGCCCAAGAGGATGGCTACACCTTC.